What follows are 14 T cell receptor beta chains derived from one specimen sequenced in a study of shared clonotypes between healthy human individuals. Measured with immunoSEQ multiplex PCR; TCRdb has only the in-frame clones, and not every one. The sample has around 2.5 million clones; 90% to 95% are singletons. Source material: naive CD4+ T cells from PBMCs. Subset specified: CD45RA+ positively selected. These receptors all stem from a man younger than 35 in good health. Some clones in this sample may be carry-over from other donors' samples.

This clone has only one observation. CDR3 sequence reads: CATSSPGQPYEQYF. The CDR3 DNA reads as TGTGCCACCAGCAGTCCGGGACAGCCCTACGAGCAGTACTTC. The chain couples TRBV15 to TRBJ2-7, with 7 bases lining up with TRBD1. Germline loops: CDR1 LNHNV, CDR2 YYDKDF (reference sequence). There are 14 residues in the CDR3. J was trimmed by 2 bases and V by 3 bases; bases with no gene match: 4.

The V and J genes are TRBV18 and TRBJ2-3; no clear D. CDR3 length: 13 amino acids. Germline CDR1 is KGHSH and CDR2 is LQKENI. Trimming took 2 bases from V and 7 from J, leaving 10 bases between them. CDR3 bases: TGTGCCAGCTCACCAGCTGGGGATAATACGCAGTATTTT. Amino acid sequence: CASSPAGDNTQYF.

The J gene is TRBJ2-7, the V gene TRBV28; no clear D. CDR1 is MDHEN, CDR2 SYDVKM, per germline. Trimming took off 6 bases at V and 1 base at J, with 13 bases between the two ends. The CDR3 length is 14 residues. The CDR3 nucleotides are TGTGCCAGCAGCTGGGTGGTAGGGTCCTACGAGCAGTACTTC. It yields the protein CASSWVVGSYEQYF.

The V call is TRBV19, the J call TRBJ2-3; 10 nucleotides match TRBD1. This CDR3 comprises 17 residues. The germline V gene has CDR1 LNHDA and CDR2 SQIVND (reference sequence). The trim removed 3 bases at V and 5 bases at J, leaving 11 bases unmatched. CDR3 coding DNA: TGTGCCAGTAGTATGGTTGGTCCGGGACAGGGGATAGATACGCAGTATTTT. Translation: CASSMVGPGQGIDTQYF.

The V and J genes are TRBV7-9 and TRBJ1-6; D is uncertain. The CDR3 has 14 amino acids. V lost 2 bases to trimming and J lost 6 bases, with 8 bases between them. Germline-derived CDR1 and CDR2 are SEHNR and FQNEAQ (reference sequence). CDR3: CASSLMASNSPLHF. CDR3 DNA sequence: TGTGCCAGCAGCTTAATGGCTTCTAATTCACCCCTCCACTTT.

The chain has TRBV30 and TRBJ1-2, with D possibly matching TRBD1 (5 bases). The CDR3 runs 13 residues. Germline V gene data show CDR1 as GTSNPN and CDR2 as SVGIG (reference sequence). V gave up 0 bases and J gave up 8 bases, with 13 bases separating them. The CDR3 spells CAWSVGGLEGYTF. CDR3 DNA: TGTGCCTGGAGTGTTGGGGGGTTGGAGGGCTACACCTTC.

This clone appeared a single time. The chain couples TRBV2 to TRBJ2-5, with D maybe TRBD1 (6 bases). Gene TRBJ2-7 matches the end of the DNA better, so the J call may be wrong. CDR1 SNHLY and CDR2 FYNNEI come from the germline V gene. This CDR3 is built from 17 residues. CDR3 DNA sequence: TGTGCCAGCAGTGTTACGCCCAGACAGGCTGGCTCCTACGAGCAGTACTTC. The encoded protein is CASSVTPRQAGSYEQYF.

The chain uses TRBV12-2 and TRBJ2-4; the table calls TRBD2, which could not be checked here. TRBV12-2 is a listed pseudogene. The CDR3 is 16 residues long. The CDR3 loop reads CASKTPPQRTKYIQYF. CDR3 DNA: TGTGCAAGTAAAACCCCCCCCCAGCGGACTAAGTACATTCAGTACTTC.

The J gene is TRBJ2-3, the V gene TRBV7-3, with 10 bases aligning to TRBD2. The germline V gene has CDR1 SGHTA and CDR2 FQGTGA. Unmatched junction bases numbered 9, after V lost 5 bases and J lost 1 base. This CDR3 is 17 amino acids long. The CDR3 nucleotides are TGTGCCAGCAGCCCCCGGACTAGCGGATTTGGCACAGATACGCAGTATTTT. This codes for CASSPRTSGFGTDTQYF.

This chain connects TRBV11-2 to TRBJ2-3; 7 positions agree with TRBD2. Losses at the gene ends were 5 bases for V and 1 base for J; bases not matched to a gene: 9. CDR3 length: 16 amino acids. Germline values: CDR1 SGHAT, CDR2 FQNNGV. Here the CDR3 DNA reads TGTGCCAGCAGCCCACTAGTGGGGGGGGGCACAGATACGCAGTATTTT. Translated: CASSPLVGGGTDTQYF.

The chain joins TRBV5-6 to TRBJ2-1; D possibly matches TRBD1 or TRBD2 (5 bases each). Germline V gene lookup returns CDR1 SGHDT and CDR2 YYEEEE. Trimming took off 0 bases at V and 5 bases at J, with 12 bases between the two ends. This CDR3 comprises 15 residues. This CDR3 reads CASSLGGISNNEQFF. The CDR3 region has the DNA TGTGCCAGCAGCTTGGGGGGGATCAGCAACAATGAGCAGTTCTTC.

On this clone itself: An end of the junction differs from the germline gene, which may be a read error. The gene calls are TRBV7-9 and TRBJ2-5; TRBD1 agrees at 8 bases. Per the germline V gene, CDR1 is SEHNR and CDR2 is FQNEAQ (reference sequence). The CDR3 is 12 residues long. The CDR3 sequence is CASSFRQGFSHF. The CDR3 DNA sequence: TGTGCCAGCAGCTTCCGACAGGGGTTCTCCCACTTC. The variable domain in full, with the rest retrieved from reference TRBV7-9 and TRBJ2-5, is DTGVSQNPRHKITKRGQNVTFRCDPISEHNRLYWYRQTLGQGPEFLTYFQNEAQLEKSRLLSDRFSAERPKGSFSTLEIQRTEQGDSAMYLCASSFRQGFSHFGPGTRLLVL.

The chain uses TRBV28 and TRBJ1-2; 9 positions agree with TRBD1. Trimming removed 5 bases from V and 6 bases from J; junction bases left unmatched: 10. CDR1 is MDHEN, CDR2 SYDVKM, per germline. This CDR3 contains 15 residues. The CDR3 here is CASSPGTGRNNGYTF. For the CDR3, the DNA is TGTGCCAGCAGTCCCGGGACAGGGAGGAATAATGGCTACACCTTC.

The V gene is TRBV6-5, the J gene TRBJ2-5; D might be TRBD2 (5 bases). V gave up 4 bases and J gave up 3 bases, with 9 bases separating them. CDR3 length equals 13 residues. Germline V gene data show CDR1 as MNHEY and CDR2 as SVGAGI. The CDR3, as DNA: TGTGCCAGCAGTTTTTCGGGAAAAGAGACCCAGTACTTC. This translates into CASSFSGKETQYF.